Each of the 11 T cell receptor beta chains below was sequenced from the same sample in a study of shared clonotypes between healthy human individuals. Produced via immunoSEQ multiplex PCR; TCRdb's table is partial and in-frame only. The top ten clones hold 10% of a sample with approximately 350,000 clones, around 72% of them seen once. What was sequenced was memory CD4+ T cells sorted from blood. Indicated subset: CD45RA-negative fraction. Every receptor here comes from a young man in good health.

This sequence joins TRBV7-9 and TRBJ1-1; the D is unclear. Trimming left V 2 bases short and J 6 bases short, with 4 bases between. The CDR3 consists of 11 residues. Germline values: CDR1 SEHNR, CDR2 FQNEAQ (reference sequence). Here the CDR3 reads CASSLTPEAFF. Here the CDR3 DNA reads TGTGCCAGCAGCTTAACCCCTGAAGCTTTCTTT.

A note on this clone: Other DNA sequences of this sample code for an identical CDR3. The chain carries TRBV9 and TRBJ2-7; D gene unclear. The V gene's germline CDR1 is SGDLS and CDR2 YYNGEE. The V end lost 0 bases, the J end lost 3 bases, and 7 bases lay between the germline ends. The CDR3 is 13 residues long. The CDR3 region is CASSVAPSYEQYF. The CDR3 nucleotides are TGTGCCAGCAGCGTAGCTCCTAGCTACGAGCAGTACTTC.

This clone was observed a handful of times. The CDR3 DNA sequence: TGCGCCAGCAGTGAGGTGGGGGGCAGGAATGAGCAGTTCTTC. Protein product: CASSEVGGRNEQFF. This chain connects TRBV10-1 to TRBJ2-1, with D perhaps assigned TRBD1 or TRBD2 (6 bases each). V was shortened by 2 bases and J by 7 bases, with 12 bases between the two germline ends. Germline V gene lookup returns CDR1 WNHNN and CDR2 SYGVQD (reference sequence). The CDR3 extends over 14 amino acids.

Regarding this clone: This may come from a read error, since a much larger clone is one base off. V and J are TRBV6-6 and TRBJ1-2, with D unclear. CDR3 length: 13 amino acids. V was trimmed by 11 bases and J by 4 bases, leaving 17 bases between them. Germline CDR1 is MNHNY and CDR2 is SVGAGI (reference sequence). The CDR3 is CAGASPPGYGYTF. CDR3 nucleotides: TGTGCCGGTGCCAGCCCCCCCGGCTATGGCTACACCTTC.

This sequence joins TRBV5-4 and TRBJ1-4; D possibly corresponds to TRBD1 (5 bases). CDR3 length: 15 residues. CDR1 is SGHNT, CDR2 YYREEE, per germline (reference sequence). The ends were cut back, 0 bases at V and 8 bases at J, with 14 bases in the middle. The CDR3 DNA follows: TGTGCCAGCAGCTTGGGCGGGGGAAAAAACGAAAAACTGTTTTTT. It yields the protein CASSLGGGKNEKLFF.

As for this clone: One junction end does not reproduce the germline sequence, and a read error may be involved. This same CDR3 is encoded by further DNA sequences in the sample. V is TRBV5-1 and J is TRBJ2-5, with D tentatively TRBD2 (6 bases). CDR1 is SGHRS and CDR2 is YFSETQ in the germline V gene. There are 14 residues in the CDR3. CDR3 in DNA: TGCGCCAGCAGCCTCTCGGGGGTCCAAGAGACTCAGTACTTC. This sequence encodes CASSLSGVQETQYF.

The chain combines TRBV15 with TRBJ2-1; perhaps TRBD1 as D (5 bases). V was pared by 0 bases and J by 6 bases, with 12 bases between. CDR3 length: 15 residues. Germline CDR1 and CDR2: LNHNV and YYDKDF (reference sequence). CDR3 sequence (DNA): TGTGCCACCAGCAGAGATAAGGGGCCGGCCAATGAGCAGTTCTTC. As protein: CATSRDKGPANEQFF.

The rearrangement links TRBV30 to TRBJ2-7; maybe TRBD2 (6 bases). Germline CDR1 and CDR2: GTSNPN and SVGIG (reference sequence). The V and J ends lost 3 bases and 3 bases respectively, with 21 bases between them. The CDR3 is made up of 16 amino acids. The CDR3 reads CAWRPLSTRADYEQYF. The CDR3 bases are TGTGCCTGGAGACCACTATCGACTAGAGCAGACTACGAGCAGTACTTC.

This chain links TRBV30 with TRBJ2-7, with 9 nucleotides matching TRBD2. Germline CDR1 and CDR2: GTSNPN and SVGIG (reference sequence). The junction had 8 bases not matched to a gene; V was cut back by 3 bases and J by 2 bases. This CDR3 contains 15 residues. CDR3 loop: CAWRLPGGRAYEQYF. In DNA form, the CDR3 reads TGTGCCTGGAGGCTTCCTGGCGGGAGGGCCTACGAGCAGTACTTC. Looking up the rest from reference TRBV30 and TRBJ2-7 gives the full variable domain: SQTIHQWPATLVQPVGSPLSLECTVEGTSNPNLYWYRQAAGRGLQLLFYSVGIGQISSEVPQNLSASRPQDRQFILSSKKLLLSDSGFYLCAWRLPGGRAYEQYFGPGTRLTVT.

The chain couples TRBV9 to TRBJ2-5, with TRBD1 matching over 7 bases. Germline loops: CDR1 SGDLS, CDR2 YYNGEE. V was clipped by 4 bases and J by 5 bases; unmatched bases: 14. The CDR3 sequence is 16 residues long. In nucleotides, the CDR3 is TGTGCCAGCAGCCCATACGCTCAGGGGGTTTCTGAGACCCAGTACTTC. Translated, it gives CASSPYAQGVSETQYF.

For this clone: In the same sample, other DNA sequences code for this CDR3. The genes are TRBV6-1 and TRBJ2-7; D is perhaps TRBD2 (5 bases). The CDR3 loop spans 12 amino acids. V was cut by 3 bases and J by 4 bases, with 7 bases left in between. The germline V gene has CDR1 MNHNS and CDR2 SASEGT. In DNA form, the CDR3 reads TGTGCCAGCAGTGAGCGGGCTTACGAGCAGTACTTC. Translation gives CASSERAYEQYF.